Reported below is one TCR beta chain. After extraction with the RNeasy kit, about 0.45 to 1 ug of the RNA was reverse transcribed using random hexamers. One entry per CDR3 protein results from TCRdb running MiXCR on the immunoSEQ multiplex PCR reads. The sample has tens of thousands of distinct CDR3 sequences; 93% are singletons. The data belong to a study of CD8 T cells in Susac syndrome. The germline gives CDR1 LNHNV, CDR2 YYDKDF (reference sequence). Trimming removed 3 bases from V and 4 bases from J; junction bases left unmatched: 5. The CDR3 runs 15 residues. The receptor's source is a human donor with Susac syndrome. The chain carries TRBV15 and TRBJ2-1, with TRBD2 matching over 8 bases. Sequenced: CD4+ T cells from PBMCs. CDR3 coding DNA: TGTGCCACCAGCAGGGCGGGGGGTAGTTACAATGAGCAGTTCTTC. Protein sequence: CATSRAGGSYNEQFF. Looking up the rest from reference TRBV15 and TRBJ2-1 gives the full variable domain: DAMVIQNPRYQVTQFGKPVTLSCSQTLNHNVMYWYQQKSSQAPKLLFHYYDKDFNNEADTPDNFQSRRPNTSFCFLDIRSPGLGDTAMYLCATSRAGGSYNEQFFGPGTRLTVL.